This T cell receptor beta chain was sequenced in a study of radiotherapy plus CTLA-4 blockade in lung cancer. General observations from the study: Strongest reported response predictors: early blood clone changes and post-radiation interferon-beta.

Alongside CTLA-4 blockade with ipilimumab, patients with chemo-refractory metastatic non-small-cell lung cancer received focal radiation. Some clones are missing from TCRdb's copy, which holds only in-frame ones; the method was immunoSEQ multiplex PCR. The sample contains some 70,000 clones, around three quarters of which appear only once. A word on this clone: The antigen remains undetermined.

This CDR3 has 15 residues. The J segment lost 7 bases and the V segment lost 4 bases, leaving 8 bases of the junction unmatched. Germline assignment: CDR1 SNHLY and CDR2 FYNNEI. Material: peripheral blood, obtained from a patient treated with radiotherapy plus ipilimumab. The chain uses TRBV2 and TRBJ2-3; 10 positions agree with TRBD2. The receptor comes from a human donor with non-small cell lung cancer who had a complete response to radiotherapy plus ipilimumab. CDR3 sequence: CASSVAGGLKNTQYF. The CDR3 DNA reads TGTGCCAGCAGTGTAGCGGGGGGCCTGAAAAATACGCAGTATTTT.